The 31 T cell receptor beta chains below all came from one sample that was sequenced in a study of blood T cell repertoires in COVID-19. Produced via immunoSEQ multiplex PCR; TCRdb's table is partial and in-frame only. The sample lists over 350,000 clones, approximately 90% occurring once. Sequencing was performed on PBMCs or T cells enriched from blood (not recorded which). The receptors originated from a young woman who had recovered from COVID-19.

The V call is TRBV9, the J call TRBJ2-7, with 7 bases aligning to TRBD1. J lost 0 bases, V lost 5 bases, and 5 bases had no gene match. CDR1 and CDR2 from the germline V gene are SGDLS and YYNGEE. The CDR3 loop spans 14 amino acids. The CDR3 coding sequence is TGTGCCAGCAGTGCGACAGGGAGCTCCTACGAGCAGTACTTC. It specifies CASSATGSSYEQYF.

The rearrangement joins TRBV6-5 to TRBJ1-6; D unclear. The CDR3 spans 15 residues. The germline V gene encodes CDR1 MNHEY and CDR2 SVGAGI. The V gene lost 0 bases and the J gene lost 3 bases, with 6 bases spanning the gap. CDR3 sequence: CASSYSADYNSPLHF. Here the CDR3 DNA reads TGTGCCAGCAGTTACTCGGCCGACTATAATTCACCCCTCCACTTT.

The V gene is TRBV7-2, the J gene TRBJ2-3; 9 nucleotides match TRBD1. The CDR3 consists of 15 residues. Germline V lookup: CDR1 SGHTA, CDR2 FQGNSA. Unmatched junction bases numbered 8, after V lost 7 bases and J lost 3 bases. CDR3 DNA: TGTGCCAGCACCTCTACAGGGGGCAGGACAGATACGCAGTATTTT. Protein product: CASTSTGGRTDTQYF.

The CDR3 DNA reads as TGTGCCAGCAGCGGACAGGGGGCTGGAAATGAGCAGTTCTTC. Protein: CASSGQGAGNEQFF. The gene calls are TRBV5-4 and TRBJ2-1, with 11 bases aligning to TRBD1. Germline CDR1 is SGHNT and CDR2 is YYREEE (reference sequence). The V gene end was trimmed by 4 bases and the J gene end by 7 bases; junction bases not matched to a gene: 4. This CDR3 has 14 residues. Full variable domain (rest looked up from reference TRBV5-4 and TRBJ2-1): ETGVTQSPTHLIKTRGQQVTLRCSSQSGHNTVSWYQQALGQGPQFIFQYYREEENGRGNFPPRFSGLQFPNYSSELNVNALELDDSALYLCASSGQGAGNEQFFGPGTRLTVL.

This clone was found once. The chain has TRBV6-5 and TRBJ1-4, with TRBD1 identical over 8 bases. V dropped 4 bases and J dropped 8; count of bases not matched to a gene: 6. CDR3 length: 14 residues. From germline, CDR1 is MNHEY and CDR2 SVGAGI. The CDR3 DNA reads TGTGCCAGCAGTTGGACAGGGAGAAGAGAAAAACTGTTTTTT. Translating gives CASSWTGRREKLFF.

This chain uses TRBV7-3 with TRBJ2-5; tentatively, D is TRBD2 (5 bases). The CDR3 length is 13 residues. The V end lost 4 bases, the J end lost 5 bases, and 11 bases lay between the germline ends. In germline, CDR1 is SGHTA, CDR2 FQGTGA. CDR3: CASSYGVVETQYF. Written as DNA, the CDR3 is TGTGCCAGCAGCTACGGGGTCGTGGAGACCCAGTACTTC. The entire variable domain, with the rest obtained from reference TRBV7-3 and TRBJ2-5, is as follows: GAGVSQTPSNKVTEKGKYVELRCDPISGHTALYWYRQSLGQGPEFLIYFQGTGAADDSGLPNDRFFAVRPEGSVSTLKIQRTERGDSAVYLCASSYGVVETQYFGPGTRLLVL.

Only a few counts were recorded for this clone. V usage is TRBV2 and J usage is TRBJ1-5; 10 positions match TRBD1. From germline, CDR1 is SNHLY and CDR2 FYNNEI. V lost 2 bases and J lost 6; bases outside the gene matches: 1. This CDR3 comprises 14 residues. The DNA of the CDR3 is TGTGCCAGCAGTGAAAGGACAGGGGGTCAGCCCCAGCATTTT. It translates to CASSERTGGQPQHF.

The V gene is TRBV6-5, the J gene TRBJ2-6; D is possibly TRBD1 (5 bases). With 0 bases removed from V and 3 bases from J, the gap between germline ends came to 9 bases. CDR3 length: 16 amino acids. The V gene's germline CDR1 is MNHEY and CDR2 SVGAGI. The CDR3 is CASSYSGRVGANVLTF. CDR3 sequence (DNA): TGTGCCAGCAGTTACTCTGGCAGGGTTGGGGCCAACGTCCTGACTTTC.

The rearrangement links TRBV28 to TRBJ1-4; TRBD1 agrees at 10 bases. The germline CDR1 and CDR2 sequences are MDHEN and SYDVKM. The CDR3 consists of 15 residues. V dropped 4 bases and J dropped 4; count of bases not matched to a gene: 3. The CDR3 here is CASSSRDRGNEKLFF. DNA of the CDR3: TGTGCCAGCAGTTCCCGGGACAGGGGTAATGAAAAACTGTTTTTT.

This chain joins TRBV11-2 and TRBJ1-2; D is possibly TRBD1 (6 bases). CDR1 and CDR2 (germline): SGHAT, FQNNGV. The ends were cut back, 5 bases at V and 3 bases at J, with 13 bases in the middle. The CDR3 totals 14 residues. CDR3 nucleotides: TGTGCCAGCAGCCCGTTGGACAGAGACTATGGCTACACCTTC. Its translation: CASSPLDRDYGYTF.

The chain carries TRBV6-5 and TRBJ1-2; tentative D call: TRBD1 (6 bases). V lost 4 bases to trimming and J lost 4 bases, with 16 bases between them. From germline, CDR1 is MNHEY and CDR2 SVGAGI. CDR3 size: 15 residues. The CDR3 DNA sequence: TGTGCCAGCAGTTTAGGGACACTGAACGCCTATGGCTACACCTTC. Its translation: CASSLGTLNAYGYTF.

CDR3 protein: CAWSVGGARDTQYF. The CDR3 DNA is TGTGCCTGGAGTGTTGGCGGGGCGCGCGATACGCAGTATTTT. The chain recombines TRBV30 with TRBJ2-3, with D perhaps TRBD2 (6 bases). This CDR3 contains 14 residues. Trimming removed 0 bases at V and 6 bases at J, with 13 bases between. The germline CDR1 and CDR2 sequences are GTSNPN and SVGIG (reference sequence).

The chain couples TRBV19 to TRBJ2-3; the D gene is possibly TRBD2 (6 bases). CDR1 and CDR2 from the germline V gene are LNHDA and SQIVND (reference sequence). Trimming cost V 6 bases and J 4 bases, with 14 bases left between them. This CDR3 comprises 14 residues. The CDR3 DNA reads TGTGCCAGTAGCGGGACTTTGAGCGCAGATACGCAGTATTTT. Its protein product is CASSGTLSADTQYF.

Note on this clone: The germline gene is not matched at one end of the junction; a read error may be the cause. The chain has TRBV18 and TRBJ1-2, with TRBD1 matching 7 bases. The CDR3 has 15 residues. CDR1 is KGHSH, CDR2 LQKENI, per germline. CDR3 in DNA: TGTGCCAGCTCACCCACTACGGGACAGATCTATAGCTACACCTTC. It specifies CASSPTTGQIYSYTF.

The chain has TRBV27 and TRBJ2-7; 7 positions agree with TRBD1. The junction had 8 bases not matched to a gene; V was cut back by 7 bases and J by 5 bases. This CDR3 is 13 amino acids long. Germline-derived CDR1 and CDR2 are MNHEY and SMNVEV (reference sequence). The CDR3 spells CASKITGANEQYF. The CDR3 coding sequence is TGTGCCAGCAAAATAACAGGGGCCAACGAGCAGTACTTC.

The chain links TRBV4-2 to TRBJ1-2; the match to TRBD1 covers 7 bases. The CDR3 loop spans 15 amino acids. V was clipped by 1 base and J by 2 bases; unmatched bases: 4. Germline CDR1 and CDR2: LGHNA and YNFKEQ. DNA for the CDR3: TGTGCCAGCAGCCAAGCCAGGGGGGCCAACTATGGCTACACCTTC. It translates to CASSQARGANYGYTF.

This clone was seen more than once but under ten times. The V and J genes are TRBV4-2 and TRBJ1-4, with 11 bases aligning to TRBD1. The CDR3 consists of 15 residues. J gave up 8 bases and V 3 bases, and 5 bases lay outside the gene matches. Germline V CDR1 and CDR2: LGHNA, YNFKEQ. DNA of the CDR3: TGTGCCAGCAGCCAGGGGGACAGGGGGGTGGAAAAACTGTTTTTT. It yields the protein CASSQGDRGVEKLFF.

The V and J genes are TRBV28 and TRBJ1-5, with D hard to call. The CDR3 has 13 residues. Trimming stripped 6 bases from V and 3 bases from J, with 9 bases between. Germline values: CDR1 MDHEN, CDR2 SYDVKM. CDR3: CASSRLFNQPQHF. In DNA form, the CDR3 reads TGTGCCAGCAGCCGTTTATTCAATCAGCCCCAGCATTTT.

The rearrangement uses TRBV10-3 and TRBJ2-7; D is undetermined. V lost 2 bases, J lost 6 bases, and 11 bases lay in between. The CDR3 totals 13 residues. Per the germline V gene, CDR1 is ENHRY and CDR2 is SYGVKD. CDR3 DNA: TGTGCCATCAGTGAGGTGGTAAGGAGCGAGCAGTACTTC. Its protein is CAISEVVRSEQYF.

The genes are TRBV28 and TRBJ1-1; no clear D. The CDR3 is 12 amino acids. CDR1 is MDHEN and CDR2 is SYDVKM in the germline V gene. V dropped 6 bases and J dropped 2 bases, with 7 bases sitting between them. The CDR3 sequence: CASSLRNTEAFF. CDR3 coding DNA: TGTGCCAGCAGCCTAAGAAACACTGAAGCTTTCTTT.

The genes are TRBV2 and TRBJ1-1; D possibly corresponds to TRBD1 (6 bases). Germline loops: CDR1 SNHLY, CDR2 FYNNEI. Trimming took off 4 bases at V and 7 bases at J, with 13 bases between the two ends. The CDR3 is made up of 13 amino acids. CDR3 in DNA: TGTGCCAGCAGTGTCCAACAGGGCTTTGAAGCTTTCTTT. Protein sequence: CASSVQQGFEAFF.

This chain links TRBV11-3 with TRBJ2-5, with a possible D match to TRBD1 (6 bases). Trimming took off 1 base at V and 2 bases at J, with 14 bases between the two ends. Germline loops: CDR1 SGHNT, CDR2 YENEEA. The CDR3 spans 16 residues. The CDR3 region has the DNA TGTGCCAGCAGCTTAGGTGGGACACCCGTACAAGAGACCCAGTACTTC. This gives the protein CASSLGGTPVQETQYF.

The count of this clone is one. This chain joins TRBV6-5 and TRBJ1-2, with D tentatively TRBD1 (6 bases). V lost 7 bases and J lost 3, with 12 bases in between. Germline V gives CDR1 MNHEY, CDR2 SVGAGI. This CDR3 has 13 amino acids. The chain's CDR3 is CASTQQGHYGYTF. In nucleotides, the CDR3 is TGTGCCAGCACTCAACAGGGCCACTATGGCTACACCTTC.

This chain uses TRBV12-3 or TRBV12-4 with TRBJ1-2; D is uncertain. This CDR3 has 13 residues. V was pared by 5 bases and J by 0 bases, with 7 bases between. This chain's CDR3 is CASSRHPNYGYTF. CDR3 sequence (DNA): TGTGCCAGCAGTCGACACCCTAACTATGGCTACACCTTC.

The V call is TRBV7-9, the J call TRBJ2-1; D unresolved. The CDR3 extends over 13 amino acids. Per the germline V gene, CDR1 is SEHNR and CDR2 is FQNEAQ (reference sequence). V shed 5 bases and J shed 4 bases, with 9 bases lying between them. Here the CDR3 DNA reads TGTGCCAGCAGCCCCGACACTTACAATGAGCAGTTCTTC. It encodes CASSPDTYNEQFF.

The chain is built from TRBV4-2 and TRBJ1-2; a possible D gene is TRBD1 (6 bases). V was cut by 4 bases and J by 6 bases, with 12 bases left in between. This CDR3 contains 13 residues. In germline, CDR1 is LGHNA, CDR2 YNFKEQ. CDR3 sequence: CASSLPDSDGYTF. The DNA of the CDR3 is TGTGCCAGCAGCCTACCGGACAGCGATGGCTACACCTTC.

DNA for the CDR3: TGTGCCAGCAGCTTCCGAGGGCTGGGCTACACCTTC. Protein: CASSFRGLGYTF. This chain uses TRBV7-2 with TRBJ1-2; D unclear. CDR3 length: 12 amino acids. V was trimmed by 3 bases and J by 8 bases, leaving 10 bases between them. Germline CDR1 and CDR2: SGHTA and FQGNSA.

The rearrangement uses TRBV2 and TRBJ2-7; possibly TRBD2 for D (5 bases). CDR1 SNHLY and CDR2 FYNNEI come from the germline V gene. This CDR3 is 12 amino acids long. Trimming took off 5 bases at V and 3 bases at J, with 8 bases between the two ends. CDR3 sequence reads: CASSPGLYEQYF. CDR3 in DNA: TGTGCCAGCAGTCCTGGACTCTACGAGCAGTACTTC.

This chain uses TRBV4-3 with TRBJ2-7; tentative D call: TRBD1 (6 bases). The germline V and J ends were trimmed by 3 bases and 7 bases, with 19 bases remaining between them. The CDR3 extends over 15 amino acids. Germline-derived CDR1 and CDR2 are LGHNA and YSLEER. The CDR3: CASSHLKGDRREQYF. The CDR3 coding sequence is TGCGCCAGCAGCCACCTTAAGGGCGACAGGCGGGAGCAGTACTTC.

This clone has a single count. The CDR3 loop reads CASSLLWGSGAGETQYF. As DNA, the CDR3 is TGCGCCAGCAGCTTGTTGTGGGGTAGCGGGGCAGGAGAGACCCAGTACTTC. The chain uses TRBV5-1 and TRBJ2-5; TRBD2 matches 8 bases. The CDR3 is made up of 17 amino acids. Germline CDR1 is SGHRS and CDR2 is YFSETQ. Losses at the gene ends were 1 base for V and 4 bases for J; bases not matched to a gene: 12.

This clone was detected only once. The J gene is TRBJ2-5, the V gene TRBV6-5, with D uncertain. V lost 0 bases and J 13 bases, leaving 12 bases between the germline ends. Germline values: CDR1 MNHEY, CDR2 SVGAGI. This CDR3 comprises 12 residues. The CDR3 nucleotides read TGTGCCAGCAGTTACTCGGGCTACCACTGGTACTTC. Its translation: CASSYSGYHWYF.